The 26 T cell receptor beta chains below all came from one sample that was sequenced in a study of Ad26.COV2.S vaccination and SARS-CoV-2 variants. The protocol was immunoSEQ multiplex PCR, while the TCRdb copy is restricted to in-frame clones and leaves out a portion. The profile shows about 680,000 clones, 70% to 90% of them singletons. This sample's treatment: about 20 received Ad26.COV2.S at low or high dose, single or two shots; about 5 received placebo; per-sample allocation not given. Specimen acquisition occurred on day 63 following the initial vaccine or placebo injection. The source material was peripheral blood, sampled in a trial of Ad26.COV2.S vaccine versus placebo. The receptor source for this set is a person aged 18 to 65 who received the Ad26.COV2.S COVID-19 vaccine or a placebo.

J is TRBJ2-2 and V is TRBV5-1, with a weak D call TRBD2 (6 bases). V dropped 4 bases and J dropped 2 bases, with 12 bases sitting between them. CDR1 is SGHRS, CDR2 YFSETQ, per germline. The CDR3 spans 15 residues. CDR3 nucleotides: TGCGCCAGCAGCACCGGCGGGGAAAACACCGGGGAGCTGTTTTTT. Translating gives CASSTGGENTGELFF. Full variable domain (rest looked up from reference TRBV5-1 and TRBJ2-2): KAGVTQTPRYLIKTRGQQVTLSCSPISGHRSVSWYQQTPGQGLQFLFEYFSETQRNKGNFPGRFSGRQFSNSRSEMNVSTLELGDSALYLCASSTGGENTGELFFGEGSRLTVL.

The V gene is TRBV25-1, the J gene TRBJ2-4; D might be TRBD1 (5 bases). The germline V gene has CDR1 MGHDK and CDR2 SYGVNS. V was pared by 3 bases and J by 6 bases, with 12 bases between. This CDR3 region has 14 residues. The CDR3 DNA is TGTGCCAGCAGTGACCCAGGGTCCGGAAACATTCAGTACTTC. Translating gives CASSDPGSGNIQYF.

The rearrangement links TRBV27 to TRBJ1-1, with D unclear. Germline V CDR1 and CDR2: MNHEY, SMNVEV (reference sequence). The V end was cut by 4 bases, the J end by 1 base, with 16 bases between. The CDR3 sequence is 16 residues long. CDR3 bases: TGTGCCAGCAGTTACATCGCTGGTAATGGGAACACTGAAGCTTTCTTT. It yields the protein CASSYIAGNGNTEAFF.

This chain links TRBV3-1 (or the pseudogene TRBV3-2) with TRBJ2-7; D is possibly TRBD1 or TRBD2 (5 bases each). This CDR3 region has 15 residues. CDR1 LGHDT and CDR2 YNNKEL come from the germline V gene (reference sequence). V lost 1 base and J 2 bases, leaving 12 bases between the germline ends. The CDR3 nucleotides are TGTGCCAGCAGCCAAGCCCGGGACGGCACCTACGAGCAGTACTTC. It is translated as CASSQARDGTYEQYF.

The chain recombines TRBV19 with TRBJ1-1; a possible D gene is TRBD1 (6 bases). Per the germline V gene, CDR1 is LNHDA and CDR2 is SQIVND (reference sequence). The CDR3 sequence is 15 residues long. The germline V and J ends were trimmed by 6 bases and 3 bases, with 17 bases remaining between them. This chain's CDR3 is CASSRDTYLHTEAFF. In nucleotides, the CDR3 is TGTGCCAGTAGCCGGGACACATATCTCCACACTGAAGCTTTCTTT.

This chain links TRBV27 with TRBJ1-2, with 7 bases that match TRBD1. CDR1 MNHEY and CDR2 SMNVEV come from the germline V gene (reference sequence). V lost 5 bases, J lost 4 bases, and 7 bases stayed unmatched. The CDR3 has 14 amino acids. CDR3 loop: CASSTGQKRYGYTF. DNA of the CDR3: TGTGCCAGCAGTACGGGACAGAAGCGCTATGGCTACACCTTC.

This clone appeared a single time. This rearrangement joins TRBV19 to TRBJ1-2; D is perhaps TRBD1 (6 bases). The V and J ends lost 4 bases and 5 bases respectively, with 17 bases between them. Germline V gives CDR1 LNHDA, CDR2 SQIVND (reference sequence). This CDR3 is built from 15 residues. CDR3 coding DNA: TGTGCCAGTAGTAGGGACAACGAATGGAATTATGGCTACACCTTC. It is translated as CASSRDNEWNYGYTF.

The DNA for the CDR3 is TGCAGCGTTGAGGCTCCGACAGGGCCTAGCACAGATACGCAGTATTTT. Protein sequence: CSVEAPTGPSTDTQYF. This chain links TRBV29-1 with TRBJ2-3; 7 bases agree with TRBD1. This CDR3 region has 16 residues. After removal of 3 bases from V and 0 bases from J, the junction contained 9 bases not matched to a gene. Germline CDR1 and CDR2: SQVTM and ANQGSEA.

The chain combines TRBV3-1 (or the pseudogene TRBV3-2) with TRBJ1-2, with D unresolved. CDR3 size: 13 residues. Germline-derived CDR1 and CDR2 are LGHDT and YNNKEL (reference sequence). Trimming left V 6 bases short and J 4 bases short, with 12 bases between. CDR3 nucleotides: TGTGCCAGCAGTTCAGGCCGCTTCTATGGCTACACCTTC. This translates into CASSSGRFYGYTF.

The rearrangement uses TRBV5-4 and TRBJ1-4; weak D call: TRBD1 (6 bases). Trimming cost V 3 bases and J 2 bases, with 11 bases left between them. The CDR3 totals 15 residues. Germline loops: CDR1 SGHNT, CDR2 YYREEE (reference sequence). The CDR3 region is CASSYDRSTNEKLFF. CDR3 nucleotide sequence: TGTGCCAGCAGCTACGACAGGTCCACTAATGAAAAACTGTTTTTT.

V gene TRBV13 combines with J gene TRBJ2-5; D might be TRBD1 (5 bases). Trimming removed 2 bases from V and 6 bases from J, with 13 bases in between. The CDR3 contains 14 residues. Germline CDR1 and CDR2: PRHDT and FYEKMQ (reference sequence). In nucleotides, the CDR3 is TGTGCCAGCAGCTTACGGCAGGGTGTGAAGACCCAGTACTTC. Protein product: CASSLRQGVKTQYF.

The J gene is TRBJ2-4, the V gene TRBV2, with D maybe TRBD1 (5 bases). Trimming removed 3 bases from V and 8 bases from J, with 14 bases in between. From germline, CDR1 is SNHLY and CDR2 FYNNEI. This CDR3 has 14 residues. CDR3 region: CASSDLAGKYIQYF. The CDR3, as DNA: TGTGCCAGCAGTGATTTGGCAGGGAAATACATTCAGTACTTC.

CDR3 nucleotide sequence: TGTGCCATCGGACAACCGAACACTGAAGCTTTCTTT. This translates into CAIGQPNTEAFF. This chain joins TRBV10-3 and TRBJ1-1; TRBD1 is a possible D gene (5 bases). V lost 8 bases, J lost 1 base, and 8 bases lay in between. This CDR3 comprises 12 residues. Germline assignment: CDR1 ENHRY and CDR2 SYGVKD.

This clone has a single count. The chain combines TRBV25-1 with TRBJ2-5; 13 bases agree with TRBD2. This CDR3 is built from 17 residues. The V gene's germline CDR1 is MGHDK and CDR2 SYGVNS. Trimming took 3 bases from V and 4 from J; bases not matched to a gene: 8. CDR3 coding DNA: TGTGCCAGCAGTGATCCCCGACTAGCGGGAGGTGCAGAGACCCAGTACTTC. Translated, it gives CASSDPRLAGGAETQYF. Drawing the rest from reference TRBV25-1 and TRBJ2-5, the complete variable domain is EADIYQTPRYLVIGTGKKITLECSQTMGHDKMYWYQQDPGMELHLIHYSYGVNSTEKGDLSSESTVSRIRTEHFPLTLESARPSHTSQYLCASSDPRLAGGAETQYFGPGTRLLVL.

The chain links TRBV3-1 (or the pseudogene TRBV3-2) to TRBJ2-7; 9 nucleotides match TRBD2. The CDR3 consists of 16 residues. J was trimmed by 1 base and V by 5 bases; bases with no gene match: 9. CDR1 and CDR2 from the germline V gene are LGHDT and YNNKEL (reference sequence). CDR3 residues: CASSKRAGGPSYEQYF. DNA for the CDR3: TGTGCCAGCAGCAAACGGGCGGGAGGGCCATCCTACGAGCAGTACTTC.

The chain uses TRBV10-2 and TRBJ1-5; unclear D gene. The CDR3 consists of 14 residues. The V end was cut by 2 bases, the J end by 5 bases, with 10 bases between. Germline CDR1 is WSHSY and CDR2 is SAAADI. CDR3 sequence (DNA): TGCGCCAGCAGTGAGGTCGCGGGAGATCAGCCCCAGCATTTT. Protein product: CASSEVAGDQPQHF.

The chain links TRBV14 to TRBJ2-7, with D unresolved. Looked up from germline, CDR1 is SGHDN and CDR2 is FVKESK. CDR3 size: 14 residues. Trimming left V 2 bases short and J 2 bases short, with 10 bases between. The CDR3 sequence is CASSQNHGPYEQYF. In nucleotides, the CDR3 is TGTGCCAGCAGCCAAAACCACGGCCCCTACGAGCAGTACTTC. The complete variable domain, with remaining parts taken from reference TRBV14 and TRBJ2-7, reads EAGVTQFPSHSVIEKGQTVTLRCDPISGHDNLYWYRRVMGKEIKFLLHFVKESKQDESGMPNNRFLAERTGGTYSTLKVQPAELEDSGVYFCASSQNHGPYEQYFGPGTRLTVT.

The rearrangement joins TRBV6-1 to TRBJ2-5; 7 nucleotides match TRBD1. Germline-derived CDR1 and CDR2 are MNHNS and SASEGT. The CDR3 contains 15 residues. V trimming: 2 bases; J trimming: 5 bases; junction bases outside the gene matches: 8. The CDR3 protein is CASSEMTGWWETQYF. The DNA of the CDR3 is TGTGCCAGCAGTGAAATGACAGGGTGGTGGGAGACCCAGTACTTC.

The chain carries TRBV29-1 and TRBJ1-1, with 10 bases identical to TRBD1. The V gene's germline CDR1 is SQVTM and CDR2 ANQGSEA. CDR3 length: 14 amino acids. V lost 6 bases and J lost 4; bases outside the gene matches: 8. CDR3 in DNA: TGCAGCGTCTGGCCGGGACAGGGGAGCACTGAAGCTTTCTTT. Amino acids: CSVWPGQGSTEAFF.

This clone was counted once. V gene TRBV5-5 combines with J gene TRBJ1-1; D possibly corresponds to TRBD1 (6 bases). V was pared by 7 bases and J by 9 bases, with 10 bases between. This CDR3 has 10 amino acids. The germline V gene encodes CDR1 SGHKS and CDR2 YYEKEE (reference sequence). CDR3 amino acids: CASLGQKAFF. CDR3 DNA: TGTGCCAGCCTGGGACAAAAAGCTTTCTTT.

A single count supports this clone. V is TRBV5-1 and J is TRBJ1-4; TRBD1 matches 9 bases. Germline-derived CDR1 and CDR2 are SGHRS and YFSETQ. The CDR3 is 16 residues long. Trimming at V came to 5 bases and at J to 8 bases, leaving 13 bases not matched to a gene. The CDR3 loop is CASSRQLTGTGEKLFF. CDR3 nucleotides: TGCGCCAGCAGTCGCCAGCTAACCGGGACAGGGGAAAAACTGTTTTTT.

This rearrangement joins TRBV7-8 to TRBJ2-2; 11 bases fit TRBD2. Trimming at V came to 5 bases and at J to 7 bases, leaving 15 bases not matched to a gene. Germline loops: CDR1 SGHVS, CDR2 FQNEAQ. CDR3 length: 18 residues. The CDR3 region is CASSRPGLAGGSSGELFF. CDR3 bases: TGTGCCAGCAGCCGCCCGGGGCTAGCGGGGGGTTCAAGCGGGGAGCTGTTTTTT.

The chain employs TRBV11-2 and TRBJ1-4; a possible D gene is TRBD1 (5 bases). Germline V gene sequence: CDR1 SGHAT, CDR2 FQNNGV. The length of the CDR3 is 15 residues. The germline V and J ends were trimmed by 5 bases and 8 bases, with 18 bases remaining between them. The CDR3 region has the DNA TGTGCCAGCAGCACCCGGGGAGGGGTAAGGGAAAAACTGTTTTTT. It codes for CASSTRGGVREKLFF. The full variable domain, with the rest looked up from reference TRBV11-2 and TRBJ1-4, is EAGVAQSPRYKIIEKRQSVAFWCNPISGHATLYWYQQILGQGPKLLIQFQNNGVVDDSQLPKDRFSAERLKGVDSTLKIQPAKLEDSAVYLCASSTRGGVREKLFFGSGTQLSVL.

This clone has just a few counts. V usage is TRBV10-3 and J usage is TRBJ2-7, with D possibly being TRBD1 (5 bases). V lost 0 bases, J lost 0 bases, and 12 bases lay in between. This CDR3 spans 16 amino acids. Per the germline V gene, CDR1 is ENHRY and CDR2 is SYGVKD. CDR3 in DNA: TGTGCCATCAGTGAGTCGAGGCAGGGTAGCTCCTACGAGCAGTACTTC. This translates into CAISESRQGSSYEQYF.

The V and J genes are TRBV19 and TRBJ1-3; 9 bases line up with TRBD1. The CDR3 has 15 residues. Germline V CDR1 and CDR2: LNHDA, SQIVND (reference sequence). Trimming cost V 9 bases and J 4 bases; bases outside gene matches: 10. The CDR3 nucleotides are TGTGCCAGCCTCTCCTCCGGGACAGGGGGAAACACCATATATTTT. Its translation: CASLSSGTGGNTIYF.

The V call is TRBV7-9, the J call TRBJ1-2, with D perhaps TRBD1 (6 bases). In germline, CDR1 is SEHNR, CDR2 FQNEAQ (reference sequence). CDR3 length: 15 amino acids. V lost 5 bases, J lost 4 bases, and 17 bases lay in between. The CDR3 coding sequence is TGTGCCAGCAGCCCACGGACAGCTGGGCCCTATGGCTACACCTTC. Translated: CASSPRTAGPYGYTF.